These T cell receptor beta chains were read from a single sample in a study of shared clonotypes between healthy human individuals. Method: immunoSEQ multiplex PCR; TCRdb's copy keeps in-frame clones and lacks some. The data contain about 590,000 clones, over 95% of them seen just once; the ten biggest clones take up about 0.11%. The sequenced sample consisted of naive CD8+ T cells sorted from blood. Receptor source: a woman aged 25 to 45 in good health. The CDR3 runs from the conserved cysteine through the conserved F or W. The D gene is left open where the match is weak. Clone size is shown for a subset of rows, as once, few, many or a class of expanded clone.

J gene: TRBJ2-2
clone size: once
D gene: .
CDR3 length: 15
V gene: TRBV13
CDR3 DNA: TGTGCCAGCAGCACCGACCCCCAGTACACCGGGGAGCTGTTTTTT
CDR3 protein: CASSTDPQYTGELFF

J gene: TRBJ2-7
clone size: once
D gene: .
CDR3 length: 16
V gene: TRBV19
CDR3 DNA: TGTGCCAGTAGTATAGATCTGGGGACTGGTTCCTACGAGCAGTACTTC
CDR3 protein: CASSIDLGTGSYEQYF

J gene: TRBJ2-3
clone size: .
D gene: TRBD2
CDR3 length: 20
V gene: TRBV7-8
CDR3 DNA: TGTGCCAGCAGCTTAGTCCCCAGGCCCACGGGACTAGCGAACACAGATACGCAGTATTTT
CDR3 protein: CASSLVPRPTGLANTDTQYF

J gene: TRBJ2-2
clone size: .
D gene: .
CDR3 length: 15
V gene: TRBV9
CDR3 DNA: TGTGCCAGCAGCGTATCGGGTTCGAACACCGGGGAGCTGTTTTTT
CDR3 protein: CASSVSGSNTGELFF

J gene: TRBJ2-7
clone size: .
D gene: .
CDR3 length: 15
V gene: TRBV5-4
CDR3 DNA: TGTGCCAGCAGCTTGAGGGACGGTCACTCCTACGAGCAGTACTTC
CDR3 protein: CASSLRDGHSYEQYF

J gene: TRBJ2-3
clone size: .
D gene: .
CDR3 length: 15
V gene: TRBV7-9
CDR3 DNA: TGTGCCAGCAGCTTAGCGCTGGGGGGTTGGGATACGCAGTATTTT
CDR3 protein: CASSLALGGWDTQYF

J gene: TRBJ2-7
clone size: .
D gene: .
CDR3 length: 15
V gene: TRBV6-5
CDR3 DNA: TGTGCCAGCAGCCCCATCGTGACGCCGACCTACGAGCAGTACTTC
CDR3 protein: CASSPIVTPTYEQYF

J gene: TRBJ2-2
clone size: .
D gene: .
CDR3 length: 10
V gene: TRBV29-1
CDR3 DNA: TGCAGCGTTGAGGACGGGGAGCTGTTTTTT
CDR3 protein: CSVEDGELFF

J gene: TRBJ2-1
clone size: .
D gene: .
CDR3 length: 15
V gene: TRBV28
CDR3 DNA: TGTGCCAGTAGCAAAAAGGGACTGCCTACCAATGAGCAGTTCTTC
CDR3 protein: CASSKKGLPTNEQFF

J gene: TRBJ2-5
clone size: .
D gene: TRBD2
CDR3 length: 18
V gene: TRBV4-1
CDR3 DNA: TGCGCCAGCAGCCAAGATGCTAGCGGAGACCCACTACAAGAGACCCAGTACTTC
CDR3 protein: CASSQDASGDPLQETQYF

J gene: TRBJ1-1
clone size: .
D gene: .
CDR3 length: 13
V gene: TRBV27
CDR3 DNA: TGTGCCAGCAGCAGTACAGTCTTTGCTGAAGCTTTCTTT
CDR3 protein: CASSSTVFAEAFF

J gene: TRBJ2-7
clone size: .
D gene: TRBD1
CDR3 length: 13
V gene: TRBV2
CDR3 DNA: TGTGCCAGCAGGGACAGGGGTTACTCCGAGCAGTACTTC
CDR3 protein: CASRDRGYSEQYF

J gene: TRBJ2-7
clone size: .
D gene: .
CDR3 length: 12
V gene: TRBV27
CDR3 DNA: TGTGCCAGCAGTTTAGGTAGGGGCGAGCAGTACTTC
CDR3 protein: CASSLGRGEQYF

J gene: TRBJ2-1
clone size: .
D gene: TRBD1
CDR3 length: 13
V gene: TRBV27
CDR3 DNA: TGTGCCAGCAGACCCGGGACAGGGTACGAGCAGTTCTTC
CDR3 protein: CASRPGTGYEQFF

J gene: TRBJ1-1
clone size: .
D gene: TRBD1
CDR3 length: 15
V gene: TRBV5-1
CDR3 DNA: TGCGCCAGCAGCTTGGAGGGGGCTCGGCGGTTTGAAGCTTTCTTT
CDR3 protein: CASSLEGARRFEAFF

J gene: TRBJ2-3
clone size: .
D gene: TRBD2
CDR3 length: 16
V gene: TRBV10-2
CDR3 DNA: TGCGCCAGCATCGGGGGACTAGCGGGGAACACAGATACGCAGTATTTT
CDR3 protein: CASIGGLAGNTDTQYF

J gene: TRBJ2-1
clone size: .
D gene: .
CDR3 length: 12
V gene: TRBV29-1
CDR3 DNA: TGCAGCGTTGACTACCCGTTGAATGAGCAGTTCTTC
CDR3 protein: CSVDYPLNEQFF

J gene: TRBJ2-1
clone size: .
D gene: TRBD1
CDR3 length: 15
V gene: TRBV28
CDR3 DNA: TGTGCCAGCAATAGGGACAGGGGGCGTGCGAATGAGCAGTTCTTC
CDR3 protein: CASNRDRGRANEQFF

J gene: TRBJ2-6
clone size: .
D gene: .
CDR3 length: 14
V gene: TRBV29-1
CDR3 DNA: TGCAGCGTTGTGGACAGTTTTGGGGCCAACGTCCTGACTTTC
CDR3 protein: CSVVDSFGANVLTF

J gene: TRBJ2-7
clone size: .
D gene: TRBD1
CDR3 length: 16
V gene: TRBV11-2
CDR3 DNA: TGTGCCAGCAGCTTATCGAGTGGGACAGGGATCTACGAGCAGTACTTC
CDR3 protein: CASSLSSGTGIYEQYF

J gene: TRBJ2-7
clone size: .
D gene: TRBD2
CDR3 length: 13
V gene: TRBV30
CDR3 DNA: TGTGCCTGGCTTGGGGAGGGCGCCTACGAGCAGTACTTC
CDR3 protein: CAWLGEGAYEQYF

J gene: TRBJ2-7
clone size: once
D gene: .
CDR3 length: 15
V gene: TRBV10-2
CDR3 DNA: TGCGCCAGCAGTGAGGGACCAGGGGAAAGGTACGAGCAGTACTTC
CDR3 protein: CASSEGPGERYEQYF

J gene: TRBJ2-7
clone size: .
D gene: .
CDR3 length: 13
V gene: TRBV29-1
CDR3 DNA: TGCAGCGTTGAAGAGGATGGCTCCTACGAGCAGTACTTC
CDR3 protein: CSVEEDGSYEQYF

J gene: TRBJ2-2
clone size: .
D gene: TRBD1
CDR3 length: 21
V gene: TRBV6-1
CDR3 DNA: TGTGCCAGCAGTGAAGCGGGGCAGGGGGCCCATCCGTGGGTGTTCACCGGGGAGCTGTTTTTT
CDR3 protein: CASSEAGQGAHPWVFTGELFF

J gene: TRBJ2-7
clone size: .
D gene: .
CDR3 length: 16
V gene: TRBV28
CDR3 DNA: TGTGCCAGCAGCCGACCCGTTAGCAGGGCAGGCTACGAGCAGTACTTC
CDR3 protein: CASSRPVSRAGYEQYF

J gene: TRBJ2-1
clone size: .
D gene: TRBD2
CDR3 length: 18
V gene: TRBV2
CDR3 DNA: TGTGCCAGCAGTGACACCCTTACTAGCGGGAGCTCCTACAATGAGCAGTTCTTC
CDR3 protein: CASSDTLTSGSSYNEQFF

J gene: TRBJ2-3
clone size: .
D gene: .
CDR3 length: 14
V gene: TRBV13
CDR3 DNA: TGTGCCAGCAGCTTGACGGAGAGCACAGATACGCAGTATTTT
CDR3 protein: CASSLTESTDTQYF

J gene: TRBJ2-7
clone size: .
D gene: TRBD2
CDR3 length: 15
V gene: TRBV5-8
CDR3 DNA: TGTGCCAGCAGCCCATTAGCGGGAGGGCTTGGCGAGCAGTACTTC
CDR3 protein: CASSPLAGGLGEQYF

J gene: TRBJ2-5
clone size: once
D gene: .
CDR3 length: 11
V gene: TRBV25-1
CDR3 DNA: TGTGCCAGCAGTGTCCTGGAGACCCAGTACTTC
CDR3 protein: CASSVLETQYF

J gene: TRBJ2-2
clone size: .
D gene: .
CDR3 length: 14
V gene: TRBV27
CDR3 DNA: TGTGCCAGCAGTTGGGGGGACAACACCGGGGAGCTGTTTTTT
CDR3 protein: CASSWGDNTGELFF

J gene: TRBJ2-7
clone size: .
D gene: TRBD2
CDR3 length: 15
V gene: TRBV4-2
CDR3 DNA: TGTGCCAGCAGCCAAGGTCGACTAGCGCAGAAGGGGCAGTACTTC
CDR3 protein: CASSQGRLAQKGQYF

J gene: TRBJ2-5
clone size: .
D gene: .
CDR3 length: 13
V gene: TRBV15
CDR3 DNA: TGTGCCACCAGGTCTCGCGAGGAAGAGACCCAGTACTTC
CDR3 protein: CATRSREEETQYF

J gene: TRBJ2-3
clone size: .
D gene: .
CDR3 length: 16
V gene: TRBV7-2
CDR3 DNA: TGTGCCAGCAGCTACTGGACCGACCTGGACACAGATACGCAGTATTTT
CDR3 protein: CASSYWTDLDTDTQYF

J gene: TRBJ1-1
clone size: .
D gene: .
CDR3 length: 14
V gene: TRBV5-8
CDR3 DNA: TGTGCCAGCAGCTTCGGGCACCCGAACACTGAAGCTTTCTTT
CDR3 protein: CASSFGHPNTEAFF

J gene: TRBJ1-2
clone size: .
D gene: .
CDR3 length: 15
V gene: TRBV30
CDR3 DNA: TGTGCCTGGAGGGACTGGGACGGAACTAACTATGGCTACACCTTC
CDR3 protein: CAWRDWDGTNYGYTF

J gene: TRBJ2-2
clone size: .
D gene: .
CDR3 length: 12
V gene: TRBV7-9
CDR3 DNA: TGTGCCAGCAGCTTATACACCGGGGAGCTGTTTTTT
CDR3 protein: CASSLYTGELFF

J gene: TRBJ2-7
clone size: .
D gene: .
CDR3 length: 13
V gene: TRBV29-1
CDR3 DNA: TGCAGCGTTGATGTCGGGAGCTCCTACGAGCAGTACTTC
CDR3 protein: CSVDVGSSYEQYF

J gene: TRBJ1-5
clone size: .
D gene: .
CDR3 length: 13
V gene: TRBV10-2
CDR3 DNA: TGCGCCAGCAGCGGGGGTCAGAGGCAGCCCCAGCATTTT
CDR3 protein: CASSGGQRQPQHF

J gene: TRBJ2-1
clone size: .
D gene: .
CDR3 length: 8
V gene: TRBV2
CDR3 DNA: TGTGCCAGCGGGACTGGGTTCTTC
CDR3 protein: CASGTGFF

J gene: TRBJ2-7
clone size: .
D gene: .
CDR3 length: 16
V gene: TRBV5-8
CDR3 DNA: TGTGCCAGCAGCCGTCTAACAGGGCTTGACACCTACGAGCAGTACTTC
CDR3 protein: CASSRLTGLDTYEQYF

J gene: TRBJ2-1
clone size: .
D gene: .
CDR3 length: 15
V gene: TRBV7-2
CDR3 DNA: TGTGCCAGCAGCCTCCCCGGTAGGACAAGCCAAGTGCAGTTCTTC
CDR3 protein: CASSLPGRTSQVQFF

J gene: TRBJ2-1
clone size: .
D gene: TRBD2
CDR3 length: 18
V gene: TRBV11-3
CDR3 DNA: TGTGCCAGCAGCCCCACGACGGGACTAGCGGGGGCCGAAGGTGAGCAGTTCTTC
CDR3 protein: CASSPTTGLAGAEGEQFF

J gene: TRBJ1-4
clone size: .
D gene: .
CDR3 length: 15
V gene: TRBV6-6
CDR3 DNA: TGTGCCAGCAGTTACTCAACAACAACTAATGAAAAACTGTTTTTT
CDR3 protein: CASSYSTTTNEKLFF